The 3 T cell receptor beta chains below were found in one sample sequenced in a study of T cell responses to AZD1222 COVID-19 vaccine. Sequencing used immunoSEQ multiplex PCR; TCRdb keeps in-frame clones, though not all of them. The data show approximately 100,000 clones, about nine tenths seen once. Here the sequenced sample was peripheral blood, taken on day 0 of AZD1222 vaccination. Receptor source: an adult in good health.

J is TRBJ1-5 and V is TRBV6-2 or TRBV6-3; 8 bases fit TRBD1. V lost 2 bases, J lost 5 bases, and 5 bases stayed unmatched. Germline loops: CDR1 MNHEY, CDR2 SVGEGT. This CDR3 region has 15 residues. The chain's CDR3 is CASSYEDRVHQPQHF. CDR3 DNA sequence: TGTGCCAGCAGTTACGAGGACAGGGTACATCAGCCCCAGCATTTT.

V is TRBV29-1 and J is TRBJ1-5; 9 positions agree with TRBD1. Germline CDR1 is SQVTM and CDR2 is ANQGSEA. Germline trimming cut 7 bases from V and 1 base from J; bases unmatched to any gene: 14. This CDR3 has 17 amino acids. CDR3: CSESRTGVRESNQPQHF. The DNA for the CDR3 is TGCAGCGAGTCCCGGACAGGGGTAAGGGAAAGCAATCAGCCCCAGCATTTT.

This clone has more than one count but fewer than ten. The chain carries TRBV7-4 and TRBJ1-5; tentative D call: TRBD1 (5 bases). Germline V lookup: CDR1 SGHVT, CDR2 SQSDAQ. Deletions cut 3 bases from V and 5 bases from J, with 14 bases between. CDR3 length equals 15 residues. CDR3 in DNA: TGTGCCAGCAGCTTTACTTGCGACAGATATCAGCCCCAGCATTTT. It encodes CASSFTCDRYQPQHF.